A single sample is the source of the 17 T cell receptor beta chains below, sequenced in a study of read filtering for tumor transcriptome and immune sequencing. Molecular barcoded adaptors covering alpha/delta and beta/gamma chains were used on about 390 ng RNA. TCRdb re-derived calls from the reads in MiXCR, one entry per CDR3 protein. The sample lists about 48,000 distinct CDR3 sequences, roughly a fifth seen once, with over 15% in the top ten. Material: a population of CD138-negative cells sorted from bone marrow. Receptor source: a donor over 35 with multiple myeloma.

This clonotype has only a few counts. The rearrangement uses TRBV10-3 and TRBJ1-1, with D unclear. The CDR3 spans 13 residues. Germline loops: CDR1 ENHRY, CDR2 SYGVKD. V was shortened by 7 bases and J by 0 bases, with 9 bases between the two germline ends. The CDR3 DNA reads TGTGCCATCAAGACGGACTTGAACACTGAAGCTTTCTTT. It yields the protein CAIKTDLNTEAFF.

This clonotype came up many times. The chain combines TRBV20-1 with TRBJ1-6; 9 positions agree with TRBD1. CDR1 and CDR2 from the germline V gene are DFQATT and SNEGSKA (reference sequence). Trimming took 6 bases from V and 4 from J; bases not matched to a gene: 4. The CDR3 covers 14 residues. CDR3 residues: CSARGTGYNSPLHF. For the CDR3, the DNA is TGCAGTGCCAGGGGGACAGGGTATAATTCACCCCTCCACTTT.

This clonotype was counted ten times or more. V gene TRBV11-3 combines with J gene TRBJ2-1, with D possibly TRBD2 on 7 matching bases. The CDR3 sequence is 15 residues long. Trimming took off 5 bases at V and 6 bases at J, with 17 bases between the two ends. From germline, CDR1 is SGHNT and CDR2 YENEEA. The CDR3: CASSAGARMGNEQFF. Written as DNA, the CDR3 is TGTGCCAGCAGCGCGGGGGCGAGGATGGGCAATGAGCAGTTCTTC.

This clonotype was seen many times. The V call is TRBV19, the J call TRBJ1-2; D perhaps matches TRBD1 (6 bases). V was pared by 7 bases and J by 4 bases, with 13 bases between. The CDR3 is 13 amino acids. Germline V gives CDR1 LNHDA, CDR2 SQIVND (reference sequence). The CDR3 nucleotides read TGTGCCAGTATTGACAGGTCCCCCTATGGCTACACCTTC. Residues: CASIDRSPYGYTF.

This clonotype was observed at least ten times. The genes are TRBV29-1 and TRBJ2-5; no reliable D call. This CDR3 comprises 11 residues. V gave up 5 bases and J gave up 4 bases, with 8 bases separating them. Germline V gives CDR1 SQVTM, CDR2 ANQGSEA. The CDR3 region has the DNA TGCAGCGTTTTAATGGGAGAGACCCAGTACTTC. Its protein product is CSVLMGETQYF. The full variable domain, rest sourced from reference TRBV29-1 and TRBJ2-5, is SAVISQKPSRDICQRGTSLTIQCQVDSQVTMMFWYRQQPGQSLTLIATANQGSEATYESGFVIDKFPISRPNLTFSTLTVSNMSPEDSSIYLCSVLMGETQYFGPGTRLLVL.

This clonotype occurred many times. This chain links TRBV5-1 with TRBJ2-7; D call uncertain. There are 14 residues in the CDR3. The germline gives CDR1 SGHRS, CDR2 YFSETQ. V shed 1 base and J shed 0 bases, with 8 bases lying between them. The CDR3 region is CASSLSLRSYEQYF. CDR3 in DNA: TGCGCCAGCAGCTTGTCGCTACGCTCCTACGAGCAGTACTTC.

At least ten counts were recorded for this clonotype. V and J are TRBV29-1 and TRBJ2-5, with TRBD1 identical over 10 bases. There are 13 residues in the CDR3. Per the germline V gene, CDR1 is SQVTM and CDR2 is ANQGSEA. V lost 6 bases and J lost 9; bases outside the gene matches: 10. This CDR3 is CSVKTGGMGAQYF. The CDR3 DNA sequence: TGCAGCGTAAAGACAGGGGGCATGGGTGCCCAGTACTTC.

This chain links TRBV11-2 with TRBJ1-1; perhaps TRBD1 as D (6 bases). Germline assignment: CDR1 SGHAT and CDR2 FQNNGV. Trimming left V 2 bases short and J 1 base short, with 17 bases between. The CDR3 length is 17 residues. The CDR3 sequence: CASSLSPQGKGNTEAFF. The DNA for the CDR3 is TGTGCCAGCAGCTTATCTCCCCAGGGGAAGGGGAACACTGAAGCTTTCTTT.

This clonotype was seen at least ten times. This chain connects TRBV7-9 to TRBJ2-7; 11 bases are shared with TRBD1. Germline V CDR1 and CDR2: SEHNR, FQNEAQ (reference sequence). V lost 4 bases to trimming and J lost 3 bases; unmatched junction nucleotides: 11. This CDR3 spans 17 amino acids. The CDR3 DNA is TGTGCCAGCAGCTCTGAGGCCCCGGGACAGGGGGGCTACGAGCAGTACTTC. Residues: CASSSEAPGQGGYEQYF.

This clonotype was observed at least ten times. CDR3 sequence reads: CASSRSDRMSTDTQYF. CDR3 coding DNA: TGTGCCAGCTCACGATCCGACAGGATGAGCACAGATACGCAGTATTTT. This chain joins TRBV18 and TRBJ2-3, with a weak D call TRBD1 (6 bases). Germline CDR1 and CDR2: KGHSH and LQKENI. This CDR3 has 16 residues. Trimming removed 4 bases at V and 0 bases at J, with 14 bases between.

This clonotype was counted at least ten times. This chain uses TRBV12-5 with TRBJ1-5; the match to TRBD1 covers 8 bases. V lost 0 bases and J lost 7; bases outside the gene matches: 11. In germline, CDR1 is LGHNT, CDR2 FRNRAP. The CDR3 runs 17 residues. CDR3 coding DNA: TGTGCTAGTGGTTTGGTACTGGGCAGGGGGCGAGGGCAGCCCCAGCATTTT. Its protein is CASGLVLGRGRGQPQHF.

Ten or more counts support this clonotype. The chain couples TRBV14 to TRBJ2-2; a possible D gene is TRBD2 (5 bases). This CDR3 has 14 residues. Germline V gene data show CDR1 as SGHDN and CDR2 as FVKESK. V lost 3 bases and J 6 bases, leaving 11 bases between the germline ends. As DNA, the CDR3 is TGTGCCAGCAGCCAGGAACTAGTCCCCGGGGAGCTGTTTTTT. It specifies CASSQELVPGELFF.

This clonotype was picked up many times. The V gene is TRBV5-1, the J gene TRBJ2-3; D remains unclear. The CDR3 covers 13 residues. V dropped 1 base and J dropped 6 bases, with 9 bases sitting between them. CDR1 is SGHRS and CDR2 is YFSETQ in the germline V gene. The CDR3 sequence: CASSLQVWDTQYF. CDR3 DNA: TGCGCCAGCAGCTTGCAAGTCTGGGATACGCAGTATTTT.

There are many counts of this clonotype. This chain links TRBV20-1 with TRBJ1-1, with TRBD1 as a possible D gene (6 bases). CDR3 length: 12 residues. Germline CDR1 and CDR2: DFQATT and SNEGSKA (reference sequence). V was pared by 4 bases and J by 3 bases, with 9 bases between. CDR3 DNA: TGCAGTGCTACAAGGGGGGACACTGAAGCTTTCTTT. This gives the protein CSATRGDTEAFF.

This clonotype came up many times. The chain links TRBV14 to TRBJ2-7; 8 bases match TRBD2. The CDR3 contains 15 residues. The ends lost 2 bases at V and 4 bases at J; junction bases unmatched: 7. Germline V gives CDR1 SGHDN, CDR2 FVKESK. This chain's CDR3 is CASSQLGLAGYEQYF. DNA of the CDR3: TGTGCCAGCAGCCAACTAGGGCTAGCGGGTTACGAGCAGTACTTC. Supplemented by reference TRBV14 and TRBJ2-7, the full variable domain reads EAGVTQFPSHSVIEKGQTVTLRCDPISGHDNLYWYRRVMGKEIKFLLHFVKESKQDESGMPNNRFLAERTGGTYSTLKVQPAELEDSGVYFCASSQLGLAGYEQYFGPGTRLTVT.

This clonotype was detected only a few times. This could be a read error, since a much larger clone is one nucleotide away. The J gene is TRBJ2-1, the V gene TRBV29-1; 7 bases are a match to TRBD2. The V gene's germline CDR1 is SQVTM and CDR2 ANQGSEA. This CDR3 has 13 residues. CDR3 amino acids: CSIEGLADNEQFF. Written as DNA, the CDR3 is TGCAGCATTGAAGGGCTAGCGGACAATGAGCAGTTCTTC.

The CDR3 here is CASRPGVVDTIYF. The DNA for the CDR3 is TGTGCCAGCAGGCCTGGTGTGGTGGACACCATATATTTT. The chain links TRBV12-3 or TRBV12-4 to TRBJ1-3; the D is unclear. The CDR3 runs 13 residues. Trimming stripped 6 bases from V and 8 bases from J, with 14 bases between.